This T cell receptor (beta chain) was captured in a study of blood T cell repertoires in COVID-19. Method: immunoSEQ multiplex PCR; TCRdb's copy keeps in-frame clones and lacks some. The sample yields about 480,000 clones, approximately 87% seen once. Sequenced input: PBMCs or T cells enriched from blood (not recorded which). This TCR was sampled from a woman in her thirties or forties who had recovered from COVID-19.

The CDR3 sequence is CASSGTVAYGYTF. CDR3 coding DNA: TGTGCCAGCAGCGGGACAGTAGCCTATGGCTACACCTTC. The rearrangement links TRBV5-4 to TRBJ1-2, with 7 bases that match TRBD1. The CDR3 runs to 13 residues. The germline V gene encodes CDR1 SGHNT and CDR2 YYREEE (reference sequence). V shed 4 bases and J 4 bases; nucleotides not matched to a gene: 4.